A single sample is the source of the 6 T cell receptor beta chains below, sequenced in a study of vaccination and CD4 T cells after COVID-19. An Oncomine TCR Beta short-read assay was used to sequence the DNA from cultured CD4+ T cells. From the PCR reads, TCRdb called clonotypes with MiXCR, one entry per CDR3 protein. The repertoire consists of about 10,000 distinct CDR3 sequences, with about 23% occurring once and the leading ten covering under 30%. Treatment here: roughly 10-day PBMC culture with coronavirus spike peptide pools or control peptides (ViraFEST assay). These receptors are not linked to any known antigen. The sample in question was CD4+ T cells from blood, cultured in vitro, obtained before SARS-CoV-2 vaccination. The receptors come from a human donor who received a COVID-19 vaccine.

This clonotype has a handful of counts. V gene TRBV6-1 combines with J gene TRBJ1-4; no definite D call. Germline V gives CDR1 MNHNS, CDR2 SASEGT. The CDR3 spans 15 residues. V shed 3 bases and J shed 10 bases, with 18 bases lying between them. The CDR3 sequence: CASSEHSPSLGKLFF. In DNA form, the CDR3 reads TGTGCCAGCAGTGAGCACTCCCCCTCTCTCGGAAAACTGTTTTTT.

This clonotype was detected a few times. CDR3 loop: CASSQQGGQPQHF. The CDR3 DNA reads as TGTGCCAGCAGCCAACAGGGCGGTCAGCCCCAGCATTTT. The J gene is TRBJ1-5, the V gene TRBV25-1; a possible D gene is TRBD1 (6 bases). Germline-derived CDR1 and CDR2 are MGHDK and SYGVNS. The CDR3 runs to 13 residues. Trimming pared 6 bases from V and 6 bases from J, leaving 12 bases between.

V is TRBV27 and J is TRBJ1-2; 7 positions match TRBD1. This CDR3 has 15 amino acids. Germline loops: CDR1 MNHEY, CDR2 SMNVEV (reference sequence). V was pared by 5 bases and J by 3 bases, with 9 bases of the junction left unmatched. The CDR3 region is CASSRKGQDHYGYTF. The CDR3 DNA reads TGTGCCAGCAGTAGGAAAGGACAGGACCACTATGGCTACACCTTC.

This clonotype has just a few counts. The CDR3 sequence: CASSLAPEGETQYF. The DNA of the CDR3 is TGTGCCAGCAGCTTAGCCCCCGAGGGCGAGACCCAGTACTTC. V and J are TRBV11-3 and TRBJ2-5, with a possible D match to TRBD2 (5 bases). Germline assignment: CDR1 SGHNT and CDR2 YENEEA. The CDR3 is made up of 14 amino acids. V dropped 1 base and J dropped 5 bases, with 11 bases sitting between them.

This chain uses TRBV11-3 with TRBJ2-5; D is perhaps TRBD2 (6 bases). The V end lost 1 base, the J end lost 4 bases, and 13 bases lay between the germline ends. CDR3 length: 15 residues. CDR1 and CDR2 from the germline V gene are SGHNT and YENEEA. The CDR3 DNA reads as TGTGCCAGCAGCTTAGTATCGGCGCGGGGAGAGACCCAGTACTTC. It specifies CASSLVSARGETQYF.

This clonotype was counted between two and nine times. The chain is built from TRBV20-1 and TRBJ2-5, with 7 bases lining up with TRBD1. In germline, CDR1 is DFQATT, CDR2 SNEGSKA (reference sequence). After removal of 6 bases from V and 2 bases from J, the junction contained 9 bases not matched to a gene. The CDR3 runs to 14 residues. CDR3 protein: CSAGKSGQQETQYF. CDR3 DNA: TGCAGTGCGGGAAAGTCGGGACAGCAAGAGACCCAGTACTTC.